The TCR beta chain under discussion was sequenced for a study of regulatory T cells in long-lasting Graves disease. About the study: Persistence in Graves' disease denoted antithyroid drug use beyond 5 years alongside positive TSH receptor antibodies. Points from the study as a whole: A reduction in accuracy may have resulted from the small sample size. Newly diagnosed Graves' patients had higher TCR diversity than persistent ones.

The CDR3 has 17 amino acids. Trimming took off 3 bases at V and 6 bases at J, with 24 bases between the two ends. Germline values: CDR1 SGHRS, CDR2 YFSETQ. A few counts support this clonotype. The target antigen is unknown. CDR3-region Arm-PCR and iRepertoire HTBI primers produced the TCR beta libraries. Each CDR3 protein gets one entry after TCRdb re-called the multiplex PCR reads with MiXCR. The sample includes approximately 690,000 distinct CDR3 sequences, 30% of them seen just once. Time point indicated: persistent/refractory GD, antithyroid drugs over 5 years with positive TRAb. Preparation of the TCR library used RNA extracted from PBMCs. Graves' disease diagnoses used American Thyroid Association guidelines.

The rearrangement joins TRBV5-1 to TRBJ1-2; TRBD1 is a possible D gene (6 bases). Sequencing used peripheral blood mononuclear cells (PBMCs), obtained when the disease was refractory, from a patient treated with antithyroid drugs. The source of this sequence is a female donor with Graves disease. CDR3 sequence: CASSWSAEGQKGDGYTF. The CDR3 DNA is TGCGCCAGCAGCTGGTCGGCCGAGGGCCAGAAGGGGGATGGCTACACCTTC.